These T cell receptor beta chains were read from a single sample in a study of human T cells and chemical hapten exposure. Each CDR3 protein is one row after TCRdb ran MiXCR on the RACE reads. The table has about 68,000 distinct CDR3 sequences, 9.5% to 13% seen once. The sequenced sample was whole blood, obtained in connection with sensitization to the hapten diphenylcyclopropenone (DPC). These receptors were obtained from a woman aged 50 to 60 with alopecia areata. Some clones in this sample may be carry-over from other donors' samples. Each CDR3 is given with its conserved first and last residue. A D gene is named only where the DNA matches it firmly. Not all rows give a size; the values are once, few, many and, for expanded clones, a class.

CDR3 DNA,CDR3 protein,V gene,J gene,D gene,clone size
TGTGCCAGCAGCCCTGTGTCAGGGGGCATCTCTGGGGCCAACGTCCTGACTTTC,CASSPVSGGISGANVLTF,TRBV4-2,TRBJ2-6,TRBD1,NA
TGTGCCAGCTCAACCGGGACAGGGTCCTACGAGCAGTACTTC,CASSTGTGSYEQYF,TRBV28,TRBJ2-7,TRBD1,once
TGTGCCTGGAGTGTACAAGGCAGGGGACTCAACTCCTACAATGAGCAGTTCTTC,CAWSVQGRGLNSYNEQFF,TRBV30,TRBJ2-1,NA,many
TGTGCCAGCAGCTCTGGGGACCAAGAGACCCAGTACTTC,CASSSGDQETQYF,TRBV6-5,TRBJ2-5,NA,NA
TGTGCCAGCAGTGATATGGTGAACACTGAAGCTTTCTTT,CASSDMVNTEAFF,TRBV6-2/TRBV6-3,TRBJ1-1,NA,NA
TGTGCCAGCAGCAAAGTCGGCGAAAAACTGTTTTTT,CASSKVGEKLFF,TRBV21-1,TRBJ1-4,NA,NA
TGTGCCAGCAGTCCCAACCAAGAGACCCAGTACTTC,CASSPNQETQYF,TRBV12-3/TRBV12-4,TRBJ2-5,NA,many
TGTGCCAGCAGAAGAGGCGCGGGATACCCCTACGAGCAGTACTTC,CASRRGAGYPYEQYF,TRBV3-1,TRBJ2-7,NA,many
TGTGCCAGCAGCCATTACTTGCCCGGCGGGAATCAGCCCCAGCATTTT,CASSHYLPGGNQPQHF,TRBV7-9,TRBJ1-5,NA,many
TGTGCCAGCAGTTACACTTCCGGGGGAAAACTGTTTTTT,CASSYTSGGKLFF,TRBV6-5,TRBJ1-4,NA,NA
TGCAGCGTGTACCGGGACAGGGGAGATGGCTACACCTTC,CSVYRDRGDGYTF,TRBV29-1,TRBJ1-2,TRBD1,many
TGTGCCAGCAGTCCGGACAGGGGGTCCTCTGGGGCCAACGTCCTGACTTTC,CASSPDRGSSGANVLTF,TRBV27,TRBJ2-6,TRBD1,NA
TGCAGTGCTAGAGATCTCCCGGGAGTGGGCAATGAGCAGTTCTTC,CSARDLPGVGNEQFF,TRBV20-1,TRBJ2-1,NA,NA
TGTGCCAGCAGCCGGGGGACCGGTGGGACAGGCTATGGCTACACCTTC,CASSRGTGGTGYGYTF,TRBV12-3/TRBV12-4,TRBJ1-2,TRBD1,NA
TGCAGTGCTATGATCCGGGACAGGGTGCCCTATGGCTACACCTTC,CSAMIRDRVPYGYTF,TRBV20-1,TRBJ1-2,TRBD1,many
TGCGCCAGCAGCCAAGTCGACAGGGATAATGAAAAACTGTTTTTT,CASSQVDRDNEKLFF,TRBV4-3,TRBJ1-4,TRBD1,few
TGTGCCAGCACTATCCAGGGGATCAACTATGGCTACACCTTC,CASTIQGINYGYTF,TRBV12-3/TRBV12-4,TRBJ1-2,NA,NA